The following is a TCR beta chain sequence with its context. These data belong to a study of monozygotic twins with inflammatory bowel disease. TCRdb reanalyzed the 5' RACE reads, giving one entry per CDR3 protein sequence and no DNA. The sample table sets out some 100,000 distinct CDR3 sequences. This TCR derives from a human donor with ulcerative colitis or Crohn's disease, or a healthy co-twin of an affected twin (not recorded which). Specimen: blood.

CDR3 sequence: CASRERTSGRNEQFF. V gene TRBV6-2 or TRBV6-3 combines with J gene TRBJ2-1; TCRdb outputs TRBD2, but without DNA this stays unchecked. This CDR3 region has 15 residues. The germline V gene encodes CDR1 MNHEY and CDR2 SVGEGT.